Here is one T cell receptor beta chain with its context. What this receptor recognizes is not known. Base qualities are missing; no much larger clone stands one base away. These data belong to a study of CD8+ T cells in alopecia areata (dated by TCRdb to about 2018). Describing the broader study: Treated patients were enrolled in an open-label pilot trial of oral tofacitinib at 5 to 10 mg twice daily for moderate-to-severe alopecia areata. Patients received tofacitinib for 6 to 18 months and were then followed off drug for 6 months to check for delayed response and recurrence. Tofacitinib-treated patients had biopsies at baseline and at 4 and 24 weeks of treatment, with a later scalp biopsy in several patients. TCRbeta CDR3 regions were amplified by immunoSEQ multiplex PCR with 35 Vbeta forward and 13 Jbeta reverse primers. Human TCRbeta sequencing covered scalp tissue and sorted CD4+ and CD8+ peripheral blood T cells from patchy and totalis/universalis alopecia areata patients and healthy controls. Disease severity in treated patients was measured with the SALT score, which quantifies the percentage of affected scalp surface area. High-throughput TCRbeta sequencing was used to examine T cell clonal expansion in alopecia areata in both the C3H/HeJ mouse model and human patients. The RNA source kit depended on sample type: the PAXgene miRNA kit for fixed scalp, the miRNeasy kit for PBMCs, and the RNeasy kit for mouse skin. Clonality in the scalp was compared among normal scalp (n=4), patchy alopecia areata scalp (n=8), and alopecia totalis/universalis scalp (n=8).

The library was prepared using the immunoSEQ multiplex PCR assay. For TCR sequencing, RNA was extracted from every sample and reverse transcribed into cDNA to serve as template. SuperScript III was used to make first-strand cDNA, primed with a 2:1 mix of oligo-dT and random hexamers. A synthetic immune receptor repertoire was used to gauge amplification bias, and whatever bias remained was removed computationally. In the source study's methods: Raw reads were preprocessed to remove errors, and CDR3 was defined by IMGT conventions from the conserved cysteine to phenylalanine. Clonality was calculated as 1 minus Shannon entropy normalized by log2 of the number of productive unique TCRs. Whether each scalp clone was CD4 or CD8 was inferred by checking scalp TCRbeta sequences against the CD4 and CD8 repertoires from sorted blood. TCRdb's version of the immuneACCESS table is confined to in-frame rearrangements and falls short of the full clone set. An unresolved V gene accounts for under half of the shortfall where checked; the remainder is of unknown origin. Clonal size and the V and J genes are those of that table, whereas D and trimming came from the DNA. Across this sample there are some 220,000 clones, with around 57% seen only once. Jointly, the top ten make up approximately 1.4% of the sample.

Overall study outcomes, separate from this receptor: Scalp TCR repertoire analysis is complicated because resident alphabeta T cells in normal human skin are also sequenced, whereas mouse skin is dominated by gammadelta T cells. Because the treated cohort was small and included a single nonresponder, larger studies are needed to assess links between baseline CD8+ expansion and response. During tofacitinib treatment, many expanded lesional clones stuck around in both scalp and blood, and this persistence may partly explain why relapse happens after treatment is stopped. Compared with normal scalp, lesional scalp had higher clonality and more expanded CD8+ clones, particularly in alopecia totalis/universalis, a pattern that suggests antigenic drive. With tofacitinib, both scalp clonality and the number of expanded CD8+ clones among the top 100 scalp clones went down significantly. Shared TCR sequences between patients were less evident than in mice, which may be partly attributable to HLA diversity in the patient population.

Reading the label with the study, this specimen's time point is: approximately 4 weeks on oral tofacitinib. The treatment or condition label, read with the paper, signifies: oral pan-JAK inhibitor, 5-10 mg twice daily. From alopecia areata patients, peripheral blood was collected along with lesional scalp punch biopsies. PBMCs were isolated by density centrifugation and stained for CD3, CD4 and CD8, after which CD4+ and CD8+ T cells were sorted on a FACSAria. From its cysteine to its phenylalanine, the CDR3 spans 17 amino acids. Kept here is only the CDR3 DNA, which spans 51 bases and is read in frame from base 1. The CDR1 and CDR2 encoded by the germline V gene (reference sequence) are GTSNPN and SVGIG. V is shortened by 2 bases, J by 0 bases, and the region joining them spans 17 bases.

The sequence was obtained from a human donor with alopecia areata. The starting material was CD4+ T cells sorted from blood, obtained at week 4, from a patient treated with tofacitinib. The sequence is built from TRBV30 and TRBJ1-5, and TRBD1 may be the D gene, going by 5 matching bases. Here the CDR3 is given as CAWSKGSSAGSNQPQHF. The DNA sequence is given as TGTGCCTGGAGTAAGGGGTCGTCGGCTGGTAGCAATCAGCCCCAGCATTTT. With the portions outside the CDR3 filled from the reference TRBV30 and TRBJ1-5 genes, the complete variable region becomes SQTIHQWPATLVQPVGSPLSLECTVEGTSNPNLYWYRQAAGRGLQLLFYSVGIGQISSEVPQNLSASRPQDRQFILSSKKLLLSDSGFYLCAWSKGSSAGSNQPQHFGDGTRLSIL.